A single sample gave rise to the 21 T cell receptor beta chains below, sequenced in a study of blood T cell repertoires in COVID-19. The protocol was immunoSEQ multiplex PCR, while the TCRdb copy is restricted to in-frame clones and leaves out a portion. Of 250,000 to 350,000 clones in the sample, approximately 83% were seen once. Sequencing used peripheral blood. All receptors derive from a person aged 65 to 85 with COVID-19, enrolled during active disease.

Here the CDR3 DNA reads TGTGCCAGCAGTGAGGGACAGGGTAGTCCCAATGAGCAGTTCTTC. Amino acid sequence: CASSEGQGSPNEQFF. This rearrangement joins TRBV6-4 to TRBJ2-1, with 9 bases matching TRBD1. This CDR3 spans 15 amino acids. CDR1 is MRHNA, CDR2 SNTAGT, per germline. V lost 3 bases and J lost 6; bases outside the gene matches: 6.

The V and J genes are TRBV5-1 and TRBJ1-5; D remains unclear. The CDR3 is 13 residues long. Germline CDR1 and CDR2: SGHRS and YFSETQ. The ends were cut back, 5 bases at V and 0 bases at J, with 6 bases in the middle. Here the CDR3 DNA reads TGCGCCAGCAGGGTAGATAGCAATCAGCCCCAGCATTTT. Translating it yields CASRVDSNQPQHF.

This chain uses TRBV2 with TRBJ1-3; TRBD1 might be the D (6 bases). V dropped 2 bases and J dropped 2 bases, with 13 bases sitting between them. Germline CDR1 reads SNHLY; CDR2 reads FYNNEI. This CDR3 region has 16 residues. The chain's CDR3 is CASSEQTGLTGNTIYF. The CDR3 region has the DNA TGTGCCAGCAGTGAACAAACAGGGTTAACTGGAAACACCATATATTTT.

By sample fraction, this clone is hyperexpanded. This chain links TRBV6-6 with TRBJ1-4, with 10 bases that match TRBD1. Germline-derived CDR1 and CDR2 are MNHNY and SVGAGI (reference sequence). CDR3 length: 15 amino acids. V dropped 2 bases and J dropped 5; count of bases not matched to a gene: 2. This CDR3 reads CASSYADRGNEKLFF. CDR3 nucleotide sequence: TGTGCCAGCAGTTACGCGGACAGGGGGAATGAAAAACTGTTTTTT.

A few counts support this clone. The chain carries TRBV18 and TRBJ1-2; no firm D call. The germline CDR1 and CDR2 sequences are KGHSH and LQKENI. V shed 2 bases and J shed 2 bases, with 6 bases lying between them. The CDR3 sequence is 13 residues long. CDR3 in DNA: TGTGCCAGCTCACCAGACACGAACTATGGCTACACCTTC. It is translated as CASSPDTNYGYTF.

V is TRBV14 and J is TRBJ2-5; D is possibly TRBD1 (5 bases). CDR1 is SGHDN and CDR2 is FVKESK in the germline V gene. V was pared by 1 base and J by 4 bases, with 16 bases between. This CDR3 has 16 residues. CDR3: CASSQVGLQVLETQYF. CDR3 bases: TGTGCCAGCAGCCAAGTCGGCCTACAGGTCTTAGAGACCCAGTACTTC.

The J gene is TRBJ2-5, the V gene TRBV2; a possible D gene is TRBD1 (6 bases). V lost 5 bases, J lost 1 base, and 11 bases lay in between. The CDR3 has 14 amino acids. Looked up from germline, CDR1 is SNHLY and CDR2 is FYNNEI. CDR3 protein: CASSPRTVQETQYF. The CDR3 nucleotides read TGTGCCAGCAGTCCTCGGACAGTCCAAGAGACCCAGTACTTC.

The table lists this clone with a few counts. This chain joins TRBV28 and TRBJ1-3, with 10 bases lining up with TRBD1. The CDR3 spans 15 residues. V dropped 8 bases and J dropped 1; count of bases not matched to a gene: 5. Germline V gene lookup returns CDR1 MDHEN and CDR2 SYDVKM. CDR3 DNA: TGTGCCAGCGGTCGACAGGGGGCTTCTGGAAACACCATATATTTT. This codes for CASGRQGASGNTIYF.

The chain employs TRBV7-9 and TRBJ2-3; 14 nucleotides agree with TRBD2. From germline, CDR1 is SEHNR and CDR2 FQNEAQ (reference sequence). The CDR3 extends over 14 amino acids. Trimming cost V 5 bases and J 6 bases; bases outside gene matches: 1. CDR3 residues: CASSRTSGRDTQYF. The CDR3 DNA reads TGTGCCAGCAGCAGGACTAGCGGGAGGGATACGCAGTATTTT.

The genes are TRBV5-4 and TRBJ2-7; 7 nucleotides align to TRBD1. The junction had 6 bases not matched to a gene; V was cut back by 5 bases and J by 4 bases. The CDR3 covers 13 residues. Germline-derived CDR1 and CDR2 are SGHNT and YYREEE (reference sequence). The CDR3 DNA reads as TGTGCCAGCAGTAACCAGGGGGAGTACGAGCAGTACTTC. Amino acids: CASSNQGEYEQYF. Using reference TRBV5-4 and TRBJ2-7 for the parts outside the CDR3, the full variable domain is ETGVTQSPTHLIKTRGQQVTLRCSSQSGHNTVSWYQQALGQGPQFIFQYYREEENGRGNFPPRFSGLQFPNYSSELNVNALELDDSALYLCASSNQGEYEQYFGPGTRLTVT.

This chain joins TRBV5-6 and TRBJ1-2; 7 nucleotides align to TRBD1. This CDR3 contains 19 residues. CDR1 and CDR2 from the germline V gene are SGHDT and YYEEEE. The V and J ends lost 4 bases and 2 bases, in that order; junction bases with no gene match: 20. In DNA form, the CDR3 reads TGTGCCAGCAGCCGCGACCGCCTGACAGGGTCCCGACCAAACTATGGCTACACCTTC. This translates into CASSRDRLTGSRPNYGYTF.

The chain uses TRBV5-8 and TRBJ2-3; no firm D call. This CDR3 comprises 12 residues. Trimming removed 3 bases from V and 8 bases from J, with 10 bases in between. The germline gives CDR1 SGHTS, CDR2 YDEGEE. DNA of the CDR3: TGTGCCAGCAGCTCTAGAGGTGTTACGCAGTATTTT. Translated: CASSSRGVTQYF.

The chain uses TRBV7-9 and TRBJ1-5; TRBD1 might be the D (6 bases). CDR1 is SEHNR, CDR2 FQNEAQ, per germline (reference sequence). Trimming removed 4 bases from V and 1 base from J, with 8 bases in between. The CDR3 runs to 14 residues. The CDR3 bases are TGTGCCAGCAGCTCAGGGGACAGCAATCAGCCCCAGCATTTT. Amino acids: CASSSGDSNQPQHF.

This chain connects TRBV23-1 to TRBJ2-1; perhaps TRBD2 as D (5 bases). TRBV23-1 is an ORF, with its function uncertain. The ends were cut back, 3 bases at V and 4 bases at J, with 13 bases in the middle. The length of the CDR3 is 15 residues. CDR3 DNA sequence: TGCGCCAGCAGTCACAGCGAACTAGAGTACAATGAGCAGTTCTTC. It translates to CASSHSELEYNEQFF.

The chain couples TRBV19 to TRBJ1-1, with 10 bases fitting TRBD1. The CDR3 has 15 amino acids. Germline-derived CDR1 and CDR2 are LNHDA and SQIVND (reference sequence). V lost 3 bases, J lost 1 base, and 2 bases stayed unmatched. CDR3 DNA: TGTGCCAGTAGTATCCGGGACAGGGGGAACACTGAAGCTTTCTTT. Encoded protein: CASSIRDRGNTEAFF.

This chain joins TRBV7-2 and TRBJ2-1, with D possibly being TRBD2 (6 bases). Germline assignment: CDR1 SGHTA and CDR2 FQGNSA. The CDR3 spans 14 residues. Trimming left V 5 bases short and J 7 bases short, with 15 bases between. In DNA form, the CDR3 reads TGTGCCAGCAGCATCCACGGGGGTTATAATGAGCAGTTCTTC. Protein product: CASSIHGGYNEQFF.

The chain has TRBV6-6 and TRBJ1-2; 8 bases map to TRBD1. V lost 0 bases and J lost 4; bases outside the gene matches: 1. The CDR3 is 14 residues long. Germline loops: CDR1 MNHNY, CDR2 SVGAGI (reference sequence). Written as DNA, the CDR3 is TGTGCCAGCAGTTACTCGACAGGGGCCTATGGCTACACCTTC. The encoded protein is CASSYSTGAYGYTF.

The chain joins TRBV5-4 to TRBJ1-3, with a weak D call TRBD1 (6 bases). Germline CDR1 is SGHNT and CDR2 is YYREEE (reference sequence). V was cut by 0 bases and J by 4 bases, with 11 bases left in between. CDR3 length: 15 residues. CDR3 nucleotides: TGTGCCAGCAGCTTGGGGGGGACATCAGGAAACACCATATATTTT. It encodes CASSLGGTSGNTIYF.

The rearrangement joins TRBV11-2 to TRBJ2-1; D uncertain. Germline-derived CDR1 and CDR2 are SGHAT and FQNNGV. The length of the CDR3 is 17 residues. The V gene lost 1 base and the J gene lost 0 bases, with 13 bases spanning the gap. CDR3 amino acids: CASSLVGVRSSYNEQFF. CDR3 DNA: TGTGCCAGCAGCTTAGTCGGTGTCCGGAGCTCCTACAATGAGCAGTTCTTC.

J is TRBJ2-5 and V is TRBV19, with TRBD1 identical over 9 bases. After removal of 1 base from V and 9 bases from J, the junction contained 9 bases not matched to a gene. Per the germline V gene, CDR1 is LNHDA and CDR2 is SQIVND (reference sequence). This CDR3 has 15 residues. The CDR3 bases are TGTGCCAGTAGTATAGCGACAGGGGGAGTAAGGTCCCAGTACTTC. Amino acids: CASSIATGGVRSQYF.

The J gene is TRBJ1-3, the V gene TRBV5-8, with D perhaps matching TRBD1 (5 bases). In germline, CDR1 is SGHTS, CDR2 YDEGEE. The CDR3 is 16 amino acids. The ends were cut back, 6 bases at V and 0 bases at J, with 16 bases in the middle. The CDR3 sequence: CASTYTGLNSGNTIYF. Written as DNA, the CDR3 is TGTGCCAGCACCTATACAGGACTAAACTCTGGAAACACCATATATTTT.